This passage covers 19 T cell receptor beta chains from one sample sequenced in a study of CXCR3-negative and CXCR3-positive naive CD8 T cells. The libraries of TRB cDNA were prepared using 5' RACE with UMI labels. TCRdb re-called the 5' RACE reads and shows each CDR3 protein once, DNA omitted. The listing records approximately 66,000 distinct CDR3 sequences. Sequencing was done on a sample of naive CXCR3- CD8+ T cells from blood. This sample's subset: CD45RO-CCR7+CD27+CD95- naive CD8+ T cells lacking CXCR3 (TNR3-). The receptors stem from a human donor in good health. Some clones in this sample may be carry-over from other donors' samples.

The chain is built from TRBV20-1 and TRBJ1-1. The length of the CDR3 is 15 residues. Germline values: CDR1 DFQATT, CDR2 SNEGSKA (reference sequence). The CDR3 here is CSARDERSVNTEAFF.

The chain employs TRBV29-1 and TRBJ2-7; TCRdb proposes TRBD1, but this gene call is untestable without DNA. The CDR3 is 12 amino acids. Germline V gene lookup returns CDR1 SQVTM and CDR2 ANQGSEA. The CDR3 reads CSAGQGNYEQYF.

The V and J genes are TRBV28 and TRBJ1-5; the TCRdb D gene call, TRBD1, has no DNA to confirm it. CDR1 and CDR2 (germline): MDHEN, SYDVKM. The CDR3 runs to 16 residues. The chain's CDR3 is CASRRLLDREGQPQHF.

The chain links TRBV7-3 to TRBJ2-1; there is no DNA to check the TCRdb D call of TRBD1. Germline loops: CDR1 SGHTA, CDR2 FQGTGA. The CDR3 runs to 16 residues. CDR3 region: CASSLGGQAIYNEQFF.

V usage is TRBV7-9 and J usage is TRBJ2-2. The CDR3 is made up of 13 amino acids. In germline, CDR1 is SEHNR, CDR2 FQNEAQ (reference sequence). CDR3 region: CASSLVDTGELFF.

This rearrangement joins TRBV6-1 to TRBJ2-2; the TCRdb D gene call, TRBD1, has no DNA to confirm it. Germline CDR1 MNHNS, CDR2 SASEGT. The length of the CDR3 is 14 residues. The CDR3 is CASRTGLGTGELFF.

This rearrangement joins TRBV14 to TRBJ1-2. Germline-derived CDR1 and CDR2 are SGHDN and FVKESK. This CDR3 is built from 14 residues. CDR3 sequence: CASSQDPGYSGYTF.

The CDR3 loop reads CSVDDLDTQYF. The chain recombines TRBV29-1 with TRBJ2-3. This CDR3 is 11 amino acids long. Germline CDR1 SQVTM, CDR2 ANQGSEA.

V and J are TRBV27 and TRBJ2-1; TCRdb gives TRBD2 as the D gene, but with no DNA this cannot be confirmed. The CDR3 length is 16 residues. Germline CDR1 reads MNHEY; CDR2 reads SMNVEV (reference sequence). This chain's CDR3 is CASSPILAGGWNEQFF.

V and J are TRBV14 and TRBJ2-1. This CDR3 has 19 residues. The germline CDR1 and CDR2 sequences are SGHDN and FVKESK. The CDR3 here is CASSQDASWVSGLYNEQFF.

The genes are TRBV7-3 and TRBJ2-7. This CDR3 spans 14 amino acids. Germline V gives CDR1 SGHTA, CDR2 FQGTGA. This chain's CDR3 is CACSPDSSSYEQYF.

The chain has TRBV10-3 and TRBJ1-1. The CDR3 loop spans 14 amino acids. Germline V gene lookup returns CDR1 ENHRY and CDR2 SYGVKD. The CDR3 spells CAISDQVVNTEAFF.

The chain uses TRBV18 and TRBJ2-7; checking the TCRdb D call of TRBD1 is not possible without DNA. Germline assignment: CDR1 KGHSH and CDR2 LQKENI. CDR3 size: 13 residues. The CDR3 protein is CASSPGHQYEQYF.

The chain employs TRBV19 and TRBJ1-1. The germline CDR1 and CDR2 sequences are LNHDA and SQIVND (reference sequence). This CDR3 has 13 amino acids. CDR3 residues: CASSIGDLTEAFF.

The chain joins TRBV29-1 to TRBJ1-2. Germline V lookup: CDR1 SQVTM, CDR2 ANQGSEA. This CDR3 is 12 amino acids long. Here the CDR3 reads CSVEGVNYGYTF. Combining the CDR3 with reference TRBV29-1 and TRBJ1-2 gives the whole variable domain SAVISQKPSRDICQRGTSLTIQCQVDSQVTMMFWYRQQPGQSLTLIATANQGSEATYESGFVIDKFPISRPNLTFSTLTVSNMSPEDSSIYLCSVEGVNYGYTFGSGTRLTVV.

The CDR3 sequence: CASGGTSSYEQYF. The chain uses TRBV6-2 or TRBV6-3 and TRBJ2-7; there is no DNA to check the TCRdb D call of TRBD2. The CDR3 has 13 residues. Looked up from germline, CDR1 is MNHEY and CDR2 is SVGEGT.

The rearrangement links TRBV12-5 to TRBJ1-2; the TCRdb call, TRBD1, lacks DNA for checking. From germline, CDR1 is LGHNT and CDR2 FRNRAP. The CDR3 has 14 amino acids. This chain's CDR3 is CASGLTGGAYGYTF.

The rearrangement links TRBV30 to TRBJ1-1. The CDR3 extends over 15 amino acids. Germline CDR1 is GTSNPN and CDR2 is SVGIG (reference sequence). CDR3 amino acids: CAWSVRLERGVTSFF.

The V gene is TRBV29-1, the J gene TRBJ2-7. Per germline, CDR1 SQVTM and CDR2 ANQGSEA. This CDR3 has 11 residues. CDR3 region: CSVGSLYEQYF.